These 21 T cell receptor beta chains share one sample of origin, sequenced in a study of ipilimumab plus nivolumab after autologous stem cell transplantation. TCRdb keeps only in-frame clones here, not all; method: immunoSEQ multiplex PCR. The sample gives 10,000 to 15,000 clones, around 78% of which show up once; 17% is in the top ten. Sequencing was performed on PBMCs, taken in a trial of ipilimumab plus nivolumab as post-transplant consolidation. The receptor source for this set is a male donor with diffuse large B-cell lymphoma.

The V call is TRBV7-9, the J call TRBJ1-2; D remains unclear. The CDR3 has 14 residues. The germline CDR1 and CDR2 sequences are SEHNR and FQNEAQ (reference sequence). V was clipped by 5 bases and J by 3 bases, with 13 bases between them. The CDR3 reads CASSPPASYYGYTF. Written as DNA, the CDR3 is TGTGCCAGCAGCCCCCCGGCGTCGTACTATGGCTACACCTTC.

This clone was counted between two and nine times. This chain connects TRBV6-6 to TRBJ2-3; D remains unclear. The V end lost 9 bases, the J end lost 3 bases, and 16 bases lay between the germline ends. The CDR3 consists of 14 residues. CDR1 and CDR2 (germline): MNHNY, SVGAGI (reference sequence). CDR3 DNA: TGTGCCAGTTGCCCGGACCCCAGGACAGATACGCAGTATTTT. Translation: CASCPDPRTDTQYF.

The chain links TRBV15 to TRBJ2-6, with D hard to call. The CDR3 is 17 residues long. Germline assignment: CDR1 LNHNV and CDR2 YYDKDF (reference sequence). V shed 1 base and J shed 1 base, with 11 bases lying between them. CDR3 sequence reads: CATSRGPLVSGANVLTF. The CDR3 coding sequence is TGTGCCACCAGCAGAGGACCTTTAGTATCTGGGGCCAACGTCCTGACTTTC.

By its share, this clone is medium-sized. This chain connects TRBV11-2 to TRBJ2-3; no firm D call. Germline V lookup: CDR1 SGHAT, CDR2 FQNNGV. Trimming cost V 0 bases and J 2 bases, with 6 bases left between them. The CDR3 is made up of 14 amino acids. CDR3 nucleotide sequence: TGTGCCAGCAGCTTAGAAGGATACACAGATACGCAGTATTTT. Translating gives CASSLEGYTDTQYF.

The CDR3 sequence: CASSMAQGPHGGELFF. The CDR3 DNA is TGTGCCAGTAGTATGGCTCAGGGGCCCCACGGCGGGGAGCTGTTTTTT. The chain uses TRBV19 and TRBJ2-2; possible D gene TRBD1, 6 bases. The V end was cut by 3 bases, the J end by 7 bases, with 18 bases between. Germline CDR1 is LNHDA and CDR2 is SQIVND (reference sequence). CDR3 length: 16 amino acids.

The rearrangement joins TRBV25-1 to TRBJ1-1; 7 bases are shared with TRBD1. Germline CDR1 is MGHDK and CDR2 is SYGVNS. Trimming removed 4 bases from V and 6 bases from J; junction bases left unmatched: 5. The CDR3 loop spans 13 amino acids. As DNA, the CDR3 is TGTGCCAGCAGTGCACAGGGGATCTCTGAAGCTTTCTTT. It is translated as CASSAQGISEAFF.

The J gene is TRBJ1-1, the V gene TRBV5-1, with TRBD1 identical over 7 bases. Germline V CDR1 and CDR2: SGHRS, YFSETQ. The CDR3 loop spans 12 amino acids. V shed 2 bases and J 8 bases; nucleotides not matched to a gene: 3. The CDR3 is CASSFEQGEAFF. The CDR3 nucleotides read TGCGCCAGCAGCTTTGAACAGGGGGAAGCTTTCTTT.

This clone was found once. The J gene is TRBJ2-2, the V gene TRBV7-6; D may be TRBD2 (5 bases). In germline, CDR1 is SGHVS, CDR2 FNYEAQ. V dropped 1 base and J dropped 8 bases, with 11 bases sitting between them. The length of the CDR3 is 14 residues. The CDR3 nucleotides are TGTGCCAGCAGCTTAGATCGTGGCGGGGGGGAGCTGTTTTTT. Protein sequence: CASSLDRGGGELFF.

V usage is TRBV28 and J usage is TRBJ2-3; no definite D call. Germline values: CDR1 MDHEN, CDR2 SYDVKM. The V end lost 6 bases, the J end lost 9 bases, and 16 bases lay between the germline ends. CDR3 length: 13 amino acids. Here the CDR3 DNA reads TGTGCCAGCAGCCCACCGGACCTAAAGACGCAGTATTTT. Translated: CASSPPDLKTQYF.

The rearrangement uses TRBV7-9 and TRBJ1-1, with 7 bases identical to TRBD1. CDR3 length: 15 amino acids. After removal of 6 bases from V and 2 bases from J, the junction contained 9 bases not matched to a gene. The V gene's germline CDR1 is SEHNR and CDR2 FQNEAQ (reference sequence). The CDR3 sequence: CASSRRQGGNTEAFF. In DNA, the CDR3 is TGTGCCAGCAGTAGAAGACAGGGAGGAAACACTGAAGCTTTCTTT.

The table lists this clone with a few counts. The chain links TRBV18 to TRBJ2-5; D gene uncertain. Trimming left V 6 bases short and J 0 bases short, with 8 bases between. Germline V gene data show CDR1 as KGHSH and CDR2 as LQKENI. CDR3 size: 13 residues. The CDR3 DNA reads TGTGCCAGCTCCGGCGGCTACCAAGAGACCCAGTACTTC. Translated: CASSGGYQETQYF.

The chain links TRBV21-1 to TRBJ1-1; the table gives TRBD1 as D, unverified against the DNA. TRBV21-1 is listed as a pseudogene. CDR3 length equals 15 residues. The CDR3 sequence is CAKIQGQDKGTEAFF. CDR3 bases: TGTGCTAAAATCCAGGGCCAGGATAAGGGGACTGAAGCTTTCTTT.

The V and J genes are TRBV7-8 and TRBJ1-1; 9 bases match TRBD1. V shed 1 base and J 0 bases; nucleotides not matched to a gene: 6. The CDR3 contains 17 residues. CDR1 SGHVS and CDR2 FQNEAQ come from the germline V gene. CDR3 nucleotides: TGTGCCAGCAGCTTAGGGACAGGGGACACCATGAACACTGAAGCTTTCTTT. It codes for CASSLGTGDTMNTEAFF.

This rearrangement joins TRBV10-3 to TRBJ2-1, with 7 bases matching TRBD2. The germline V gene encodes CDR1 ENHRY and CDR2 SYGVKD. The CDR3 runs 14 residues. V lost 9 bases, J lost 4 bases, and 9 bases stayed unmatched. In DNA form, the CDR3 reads TGTGCCATTACCGGGACTATGATATACAATGAGCAGTTCTTC. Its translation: CAITGTMIYNEQFF.

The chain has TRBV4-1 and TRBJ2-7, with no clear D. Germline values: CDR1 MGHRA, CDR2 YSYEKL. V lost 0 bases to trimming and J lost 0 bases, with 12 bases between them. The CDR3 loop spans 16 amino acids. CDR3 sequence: CASSQDVRHTSYEQYF. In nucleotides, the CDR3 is TGCGCCAGCAGCCAAGATGTCAGGCACACCTCCTACGAGCAGTACTTC.

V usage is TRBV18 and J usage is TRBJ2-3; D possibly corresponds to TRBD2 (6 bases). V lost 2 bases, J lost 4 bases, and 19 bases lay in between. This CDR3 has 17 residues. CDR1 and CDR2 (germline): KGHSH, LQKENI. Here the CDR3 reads CASSPGRRGGGADTQYF. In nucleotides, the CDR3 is TGTGCCAGCTCACCAGGGCGGCGCGGCGGAGGGGCAGATACGCAGTATTTT. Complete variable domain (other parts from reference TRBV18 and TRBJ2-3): NAGVMQNPRHLVRRRGQEARLRCSPMKGHSHVYWYRQLPEEGLKFMVYLQKENIIDESGMPKERFSAEFPKEGPSILRIQQVVRGDSAAYFCASSPGRRGGGADTQYFGPGTRLTVL.

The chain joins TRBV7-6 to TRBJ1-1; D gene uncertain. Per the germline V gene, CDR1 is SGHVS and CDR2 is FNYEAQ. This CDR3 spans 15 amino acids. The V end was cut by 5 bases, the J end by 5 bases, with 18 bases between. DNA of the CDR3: TGTGCCAGCAGCCCCGTAGCGGGTGAGGGAACTGAAGCTTTCTTT. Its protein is CASSPVAGEGTEAFF.

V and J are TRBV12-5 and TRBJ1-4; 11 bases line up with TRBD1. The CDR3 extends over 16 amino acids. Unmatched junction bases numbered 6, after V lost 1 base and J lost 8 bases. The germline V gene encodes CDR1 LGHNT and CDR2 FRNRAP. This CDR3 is CASGLATRDRGEKLFF. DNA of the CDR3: TGTGCTAGTGGTTTGGCAACCCGGGACAGGGGGGAAAAACTGTTTTTT.

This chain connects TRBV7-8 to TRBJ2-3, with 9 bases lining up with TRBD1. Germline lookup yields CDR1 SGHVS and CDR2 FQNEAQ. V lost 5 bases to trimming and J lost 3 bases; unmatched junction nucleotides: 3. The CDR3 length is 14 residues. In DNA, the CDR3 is TGTGCCAGCAGCACCGGACAGGGGACAGATACGCAGTATTTT. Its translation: CASSTGQGTDTQYF.

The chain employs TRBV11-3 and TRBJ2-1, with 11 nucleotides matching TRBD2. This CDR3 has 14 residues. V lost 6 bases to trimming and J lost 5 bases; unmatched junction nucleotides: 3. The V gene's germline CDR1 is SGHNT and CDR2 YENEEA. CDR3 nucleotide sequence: TGTGCCAGCAGGGGGACTAGCGGCGACAATGAGCAGTTCTTC. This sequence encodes CASRGTSGDNEQFF.

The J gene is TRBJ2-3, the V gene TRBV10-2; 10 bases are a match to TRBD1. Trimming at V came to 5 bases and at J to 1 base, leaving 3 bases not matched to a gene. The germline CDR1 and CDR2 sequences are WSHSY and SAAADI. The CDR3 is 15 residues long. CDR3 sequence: CASSKDRGGTDTQYF. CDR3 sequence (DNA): TGCGCCAGCAGTAAGGACAGGGGGGGCACAGATACGCAGTATTTT.